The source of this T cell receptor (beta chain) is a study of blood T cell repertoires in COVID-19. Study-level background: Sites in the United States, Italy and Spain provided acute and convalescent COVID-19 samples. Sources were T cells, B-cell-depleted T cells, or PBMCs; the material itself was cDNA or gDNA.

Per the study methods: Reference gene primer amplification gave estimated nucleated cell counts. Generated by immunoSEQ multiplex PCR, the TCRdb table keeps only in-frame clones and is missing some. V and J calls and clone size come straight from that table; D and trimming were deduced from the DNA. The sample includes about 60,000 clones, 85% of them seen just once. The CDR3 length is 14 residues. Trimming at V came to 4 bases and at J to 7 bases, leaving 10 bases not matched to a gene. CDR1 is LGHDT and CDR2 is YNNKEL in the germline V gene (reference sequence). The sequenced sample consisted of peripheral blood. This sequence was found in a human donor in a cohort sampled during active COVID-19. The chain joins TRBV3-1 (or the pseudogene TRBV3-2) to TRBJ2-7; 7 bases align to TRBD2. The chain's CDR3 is CASSLASGGWEQYF. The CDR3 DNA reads TGTGCCAGCAGCCTCGCCTCGGGGGGTTGGGAGCAGTACTTC.